The sequence of this T cell receptor (beta chain) was determined in a study of cytomegalovirus exposure and HLA in healthy donors. Overall study findings and caveats: In a later analysis, TCR association rates varied by HLA locus: DRB1 most, HLA-C fewest. There were reportedly fewer N-insertions in an Asian-associated ancestry cluster than the approximately 670-donor mean, in a later analysis.

The CDR3 has 15 amino acids. Germline V gives CDR1 SEHNR, CDR2 FQNEAQ (reference sequence). For this clone: Its specificity is unknown. The germline gene is not matched at one end of the junction; a read error may be the cause.

PCR amplification relied on 60 Vbeta primers (plus 13 Jbeta primers). Sequencing used immunoSEQ multiplex PCR; TCRdb keeps in-frame clones, though not all of them. The sample lists some 90,000 clones, 75% to 85% occurring once. The receptor's source is a man aged 50 or older in good health and CMV-seropositive. J is TRBJ1-2 and V is TRBV7-9; 7 nucleotides match TRBD1. Input material: PBMCs. As DNA, the CDR3 is TGTTCCAGCAGACACGACAGGGTGGACGGCTATGGCTACACCTTC. Translated: CSSRHDRVDGYGYTF.